The TCR beta chain described here comes from a study of Ad26.COV2.S vaccination and SARS-CoV-2 variants. Only in-frame clones appear in the TCRdb table, and some are missing; sequencing was by immunoSEQ multiplex PCR. The sample holds roughly 300,000 clones; around 89% are singletons and the top ten take 5%. Notes on this clone: Its antigen remains unidentified.

As to treatment: some 19 received Ad26.COV2.S at low or high dose, single or two shots; roughly five received placebo; per-sample allocation not given. Repertoires come from day 63 after the first vaccine or placebo injection. General study points: Vaccine and placebo groups showed comparable non-spike TCR breadth.

CDR1 MDHEN and CDR2 SYDVKM come from the germline V gene. V gave up 2 bases and J gave up 2 bases, with 10 bases separating them. This CDR3 is built from 15 residues. This clonotype was obtained from a person between 18 and 65 years old who received the Ad26.COV2.S COVID-19 vaccine or a placebo. This specimen consisted of peripheral blood, obtained in a trial of Ad26.COV2.S vaccine versus placebo. The gene calls are TRBV28 and TRBJ1-5; D may be TRBD1 (5 bases). CDR3 loop: CASSLGGIGNQPQHF. CDR3 in DNA: TGTGCCAGCAGTTTAGGGGGGATCGGCAATCAGCCCCAGCATTTT.